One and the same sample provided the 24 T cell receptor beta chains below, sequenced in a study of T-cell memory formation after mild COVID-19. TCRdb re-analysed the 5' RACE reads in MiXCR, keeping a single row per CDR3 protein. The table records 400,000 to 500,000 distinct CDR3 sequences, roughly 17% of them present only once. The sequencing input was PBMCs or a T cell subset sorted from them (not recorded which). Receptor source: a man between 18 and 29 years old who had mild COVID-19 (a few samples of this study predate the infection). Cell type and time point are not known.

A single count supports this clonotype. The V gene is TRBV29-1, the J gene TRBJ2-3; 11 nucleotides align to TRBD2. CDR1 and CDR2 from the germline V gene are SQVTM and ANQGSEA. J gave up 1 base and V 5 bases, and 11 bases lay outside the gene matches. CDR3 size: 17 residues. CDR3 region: CSVRWSRLAGRTDTQYF. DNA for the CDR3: TGCAGCGTTCGGTGGTCGAGACTAGCGGGGCGCACAGATACGCAGTATTTT.

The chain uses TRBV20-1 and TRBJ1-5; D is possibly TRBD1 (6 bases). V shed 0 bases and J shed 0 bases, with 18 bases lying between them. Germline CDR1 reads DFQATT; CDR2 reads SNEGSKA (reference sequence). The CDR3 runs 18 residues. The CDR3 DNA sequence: TGCAGTGCTAGAGATCAGGGGCAGCTACTTCATAGCAATCAGCCCCAGCATTTT. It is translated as CSARDQGQLLHSNQPQHF.

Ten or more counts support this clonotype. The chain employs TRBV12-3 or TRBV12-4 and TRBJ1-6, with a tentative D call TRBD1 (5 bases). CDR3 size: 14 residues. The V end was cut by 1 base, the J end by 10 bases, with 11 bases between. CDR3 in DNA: TGTGCCAGCAGTTTAGTAGGGGTCGGGTCACCCCTCCACTTT. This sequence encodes CASSLVGVGSPLHF.

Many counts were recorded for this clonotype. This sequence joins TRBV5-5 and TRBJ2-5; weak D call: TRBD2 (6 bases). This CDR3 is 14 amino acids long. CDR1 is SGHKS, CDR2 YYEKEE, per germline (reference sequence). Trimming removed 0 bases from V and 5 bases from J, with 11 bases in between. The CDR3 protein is CASSLEEGWETQYF. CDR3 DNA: TGTGCCAGCAGCTTGGAGGAGGGATGGGAGACCCAGTACTTC.

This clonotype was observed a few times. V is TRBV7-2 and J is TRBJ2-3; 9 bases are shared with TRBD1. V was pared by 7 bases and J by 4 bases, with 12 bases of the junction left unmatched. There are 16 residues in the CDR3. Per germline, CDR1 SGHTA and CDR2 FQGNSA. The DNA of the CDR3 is TGTGCCAGCACCATGCCCGGGACAGGGTATTCAGATACGCAGTATTTT. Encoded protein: CASTMPGTGYSDTQYF.

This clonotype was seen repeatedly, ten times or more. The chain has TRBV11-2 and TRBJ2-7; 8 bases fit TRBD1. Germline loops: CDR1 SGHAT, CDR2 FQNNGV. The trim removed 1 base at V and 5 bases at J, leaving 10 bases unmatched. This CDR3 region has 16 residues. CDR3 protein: CASSLGATGAGHEQYF. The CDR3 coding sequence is TGTGCCAGCAGCTTAGGGGCGACAGGGGCCGGCCACGAGCAGTACTTC. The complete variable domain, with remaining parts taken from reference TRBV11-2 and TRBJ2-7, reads EAGVAQSPRYKIIEKRQSVAFWCNPISGHATLYWYQQILGQGPKLLIQFQNNGVVDDSQLPKDRFSAERLKGVDSTLKIQPAKLEDSAVYLCASSLGATGAGHEQYFGPGTRLTVT.

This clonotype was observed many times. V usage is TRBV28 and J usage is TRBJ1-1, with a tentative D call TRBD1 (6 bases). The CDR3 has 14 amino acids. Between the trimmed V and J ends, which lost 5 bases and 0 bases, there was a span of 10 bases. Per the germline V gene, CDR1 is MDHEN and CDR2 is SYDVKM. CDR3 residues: CASSPRTVNTEAFF. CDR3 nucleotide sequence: TGTGCCAGCAGTCCTCGGACAGTGAACACTGAAGCTTTCTTT.

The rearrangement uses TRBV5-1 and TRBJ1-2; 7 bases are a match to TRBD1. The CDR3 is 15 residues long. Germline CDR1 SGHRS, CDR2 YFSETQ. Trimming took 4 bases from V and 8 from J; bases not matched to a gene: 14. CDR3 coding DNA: TGCGCCAGCAGCCCGCGAGAAGACAGGGCCGCGGGCTACACCTTC. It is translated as CASSPREDRAAGYTF.

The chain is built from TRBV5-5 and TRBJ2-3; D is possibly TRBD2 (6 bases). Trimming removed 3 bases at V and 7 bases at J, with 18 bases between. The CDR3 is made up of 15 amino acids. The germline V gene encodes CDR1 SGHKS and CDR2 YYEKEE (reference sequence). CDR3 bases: TGTGCCAGCAGCTCGGGAGCCGTGTATGCGAATACGCAGTATTTT. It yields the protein CASSSGAVYANTQYF.

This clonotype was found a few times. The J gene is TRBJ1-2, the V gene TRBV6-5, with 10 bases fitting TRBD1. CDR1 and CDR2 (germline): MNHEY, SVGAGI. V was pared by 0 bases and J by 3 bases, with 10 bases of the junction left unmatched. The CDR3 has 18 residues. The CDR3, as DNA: TGTGCCAGCAGTTACTCCGGGACAGGGGATGTGTCTGACTATGGCTACACCTTC. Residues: CASSYSGTGDVSDYGYTF.

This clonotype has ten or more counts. CDR3 nucleotides: TGTGCCACCCGGAACAGGGCTGATCAGCCCCAGCATTTT. Translation: CATRNRADQPQHF. The J gene is TRBJ1-5, the V gene TRBV10-3; D perhaps matches TRBD1 (6 bases). V lost 10 bases, J lost 5 bases, and 15 bases lay in between. CDR3 size: 13 residues. The germline V gene encodes CDR1 ENHRY and CDR2 SYGVKD.

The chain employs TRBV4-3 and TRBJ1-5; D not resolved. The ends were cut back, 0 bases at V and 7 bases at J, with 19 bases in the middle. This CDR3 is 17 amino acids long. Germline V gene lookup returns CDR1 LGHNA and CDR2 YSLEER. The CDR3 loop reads CASSQDWPSSPPQPQHF. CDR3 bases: TGCGCCAGCAGCCAAGACTGGCCGTCCTCCCCCCCACAGCCCCAGCATTTT.

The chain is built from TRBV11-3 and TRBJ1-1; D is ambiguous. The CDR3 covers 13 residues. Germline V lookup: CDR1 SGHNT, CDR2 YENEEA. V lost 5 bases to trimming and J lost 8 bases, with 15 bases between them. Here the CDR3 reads CASSPGGRKEAFF. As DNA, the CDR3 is TGTGCCAGCAGCCCAGGAGGGAGGAAGGAAGCTTTCTTT.

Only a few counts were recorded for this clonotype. The CDR3 reads CASSTDTYEQYF. The CDR3 DNA follows: TGTGCCAGCAGTACGGACACCTACGAGCAGTACTTC. The V and J genes are TRBV6-5 and TRBJ2-7, with D possibly matching TRBD1 (5 bases). This CDR3 region has 12 residues. V gave up 5 bases and J gave up 2 bases, with 7 bases separating them. Germline V CDR1 and CDR2: MNHEY, SVGAGI.

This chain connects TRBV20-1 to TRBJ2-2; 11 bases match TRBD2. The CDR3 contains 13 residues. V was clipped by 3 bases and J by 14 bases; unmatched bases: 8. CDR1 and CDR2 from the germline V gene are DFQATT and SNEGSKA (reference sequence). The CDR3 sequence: CSASAFTSGGLFF. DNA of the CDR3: TGCAGTGCTAGCGCTTTCACTAGCGGGGGTCTGTTTTTT.

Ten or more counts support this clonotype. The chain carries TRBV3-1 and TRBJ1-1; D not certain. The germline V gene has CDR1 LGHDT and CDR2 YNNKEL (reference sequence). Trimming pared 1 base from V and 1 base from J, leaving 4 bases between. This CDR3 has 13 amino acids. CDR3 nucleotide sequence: TGTGCCAGCAGCCAAGCCCCGAACACTGAAGCTTTCTTT. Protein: CASSQAPNTEAFF.

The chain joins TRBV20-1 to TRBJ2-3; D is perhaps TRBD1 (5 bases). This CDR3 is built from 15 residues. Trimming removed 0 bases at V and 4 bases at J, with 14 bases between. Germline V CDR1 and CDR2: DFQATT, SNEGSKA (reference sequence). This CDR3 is CSARDQGVGPDTQYF. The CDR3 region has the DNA TGCAGTGCTAGAGATCAGGGCGTTGGGCCAGATACGCAGTATTTT.

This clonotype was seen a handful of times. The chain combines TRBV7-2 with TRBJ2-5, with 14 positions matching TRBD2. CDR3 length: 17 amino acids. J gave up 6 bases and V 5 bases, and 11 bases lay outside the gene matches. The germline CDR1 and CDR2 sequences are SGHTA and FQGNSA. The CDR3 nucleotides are TGTGCCAGCAGCCCTGGACTAGCGGGGGGAGTCGGAAAGACCCAGTACTTC. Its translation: CASSPGLAGGVGKTQYF.

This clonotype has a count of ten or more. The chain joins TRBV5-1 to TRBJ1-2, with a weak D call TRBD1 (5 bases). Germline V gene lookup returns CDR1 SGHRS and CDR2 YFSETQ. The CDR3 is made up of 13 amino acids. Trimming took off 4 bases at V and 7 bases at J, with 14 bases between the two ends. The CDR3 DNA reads TGCGCCAGCAGCGATCAGGGAGGGGTTGGCTACACCTTC. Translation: CASSDQGGVGYTF.

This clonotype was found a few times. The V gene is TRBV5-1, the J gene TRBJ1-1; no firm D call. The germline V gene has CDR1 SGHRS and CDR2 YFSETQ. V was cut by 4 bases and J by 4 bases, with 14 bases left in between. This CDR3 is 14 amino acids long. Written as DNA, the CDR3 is TGCGCCAGCAGCCCGGATAGGATGACCACTGAAGCTTTCTTT. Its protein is CASSPDRMTTEAFF. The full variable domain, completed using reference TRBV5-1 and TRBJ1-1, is KAGVTQTPRYLIKTRGQQVTLSCSPISGHRSVSWYQQTPGQGLQFLFEYFSETQRNKGNFPGRFSGRQFSNSRSEMNVSTLELGDSALYLCASSPDRMTTEAFFGQGTRLTVV.

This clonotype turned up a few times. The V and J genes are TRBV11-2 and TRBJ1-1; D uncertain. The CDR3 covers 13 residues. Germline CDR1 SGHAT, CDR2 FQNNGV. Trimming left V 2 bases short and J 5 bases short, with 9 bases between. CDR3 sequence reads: CASSLNVQTEAFF. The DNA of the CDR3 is TGTGCCAGCAGCTTAAATGTACAGACTGAAGCTTTCTTT.

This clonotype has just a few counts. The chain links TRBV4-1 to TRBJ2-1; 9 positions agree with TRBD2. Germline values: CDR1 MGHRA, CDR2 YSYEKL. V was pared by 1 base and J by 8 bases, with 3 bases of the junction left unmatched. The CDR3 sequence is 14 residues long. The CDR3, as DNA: TGCGCCAGCAGCCAAGGAGCGGGGGGCGATGAGCAGTTCTTC. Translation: CASSQGAGGDEQFF.

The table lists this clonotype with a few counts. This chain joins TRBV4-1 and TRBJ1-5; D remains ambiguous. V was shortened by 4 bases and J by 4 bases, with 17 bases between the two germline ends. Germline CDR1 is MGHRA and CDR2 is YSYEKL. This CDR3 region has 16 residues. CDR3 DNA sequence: TGCGCCAGCAGCCCTCAAGGGATTCCGAGGAATCAGCCCCAGCATTTT. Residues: CASSPQGIPRNQPQHF.

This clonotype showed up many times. Written as DNA, the CDR3 is TGTGCCAGCAGCTTAGGGAACAAAGAGACCCAGTACTTC. This gives the protein CASSLGNKETQYF. The chain has TRBV7-2 and TRBJ2-5; D is unresolved. V lost 1 base, J lost 3 bases, and 6 bases lay in between. The CDR3 has 13 amino acids. Germline V gene sequence: CDR1 SGHTA, CDR2 FQGNSA.